This entry is about one TCR beta chain. The antigen is unknown. In each case, RNA was isolated and then reverse transcribed into cDNA as the sequencing template. Some clones are missing from TCRdb's copy, which holds only in-frame ones; the method was immunoSEQ multiplex PCR. The sample holds fewer than 200,000 clones, just under 60% seen once. This sample is part of a study of CD8+ T cells in alopecia areata. Study-wide results and caveats: Scalp lesions, especially in alopecia totalis/universalis, had higher clonality than normal scalp. Mice showed TCR sharing more clearly than patients did, possibly owing to HLA.

The CDR3 is made up of 14 amino acids. The ends were cut back, 3 bases at V and 0 bases at J, with 8 bases in the middle. Germline V gene data show CDR1 as KGHSH and CDR2 as LQKENI. The source material was CD4+ T cells sorted from blood, sampled at week 0. This chain connects TRBV18 to TRBJ1-2; unclear D gene. This TCR derives from a human donor with alopecia areata. CDR3 in amino acids: CASSPDGSNYGYTF. CDR3 DNA: TGTGCCAGCTCACCGGACGGATCTAACTATGGCTACACCTTC. Full variable domain (missing parts from reference TRBV18 and TRBJ1-2): NAGVMQNPRHLVRRRGQEARLRCSPMKGHSHVYWYRQLPEEGLKFMVYLQKENIIDESGMPKERFSAEFPKEGPSILRIQQVVRGDSAAYFCASSPDGSNYGYTFGSGTRLTVV.